The 8 T cell receptor beta chains below were found in one sample sequenced in a study of tumor and adjacent non-tumor tissue in lung cancer. This sample's RNA came from whole unsorted tissue. TCRbeta libraries were built with three rounds of nested PCR, modified from ARM-PCR. TCRdb reprocessed the multiplex PCR reads via MiXCR and lists one record per CDR3 protein. The repertoire holds around 210,000 distinct CDR3 sequences, around 71% seen once, with approximately 25% in the top ten. The material sequenced was lung tumor tissue. Receptors were obtained from a man aged 55-75 years with non-small cell lung cancer.

Notes on this clonotype: The junction departs from the called germline gene at one end, perhaps through a read error. The J gene is TRBJ1-3, the V gene TRBV20-1; 9 bases match TRBD1. CDR3 length: 15 amino acids. The germline V gene has CDR1 DFQATT and CDR2 SNEGSKA (reference sequence). Here the CDR3 reads CSARSTGTGSNTIYF. Here the CDR3 DNA reads TGTAGTGCCAGATCAACCGGGACAGGGTCAAACACCATATATTTT.

The chain employs TRBV29-1 and TRBJ2-7; no clear D gene. Germline CDR1 reads SQVTM; CDR2 reads ANQGSEA. V lost 7 bases, J lost 1 base, and 17 bases lay in between. This CDR3 has 14 residues. CDR3 loop: CSAIEQVHSYEQYF. For the CDR3, the DNA is TGCAGCGCGATCGAGCAGGTCCATTCCTACGAGCAGTACTTC.

The chain uses TRBV11-2 and TRBJ1-1; D remains unclear. This CDR3 contains 13 residues. Germline-derived CDR1 and CDR2 are SGHAT and FQNNGV. The V gene lost 5 bases and the J gene lost 1 base, with 8 bases spanning the gap. The CDR3 sequence: CASSPNSNTEAFF. The DNA for the CDR3 is TGTGCCAGCAGCCCAAACTCGAACACTGAAGCTTTCTTT.

Points on this clonotype: The germline gene is not matched at one end of the junction; a read error may be the cause. V and J are TRBV5-1 and TRBJ1-5, with D possibly TRBD1 on 6 matching bases. This CDR3 has 14 residues. Germline V gene data show CDR1 as SGHRS and CDR2 as YFSETQ. For the CDR3, the DNA is TGCGTCAGCAGCTTAGGGGGGGAGGGTCAGCCCCAGCATTTT. The encoded protein is CVSSLGGEGQPQHF.

A note on this clonotype: Its ends do not fully match the called genes, so a read error is possible. The chain employs TRBV20-1 and TRBJ2-1; 15 bases fit TRBD2. The germline V gene encodes CDR1 DFQATT and CDR2 SNEGSKA (reference sequence). This CDR3 has 16 residues. Here the CDR3 reads CNANPRTSGGGNEQFF. CDR3 DNA: TGCAATGCCAACCCTCGGACTAGCGGGGGGGGCAATGAACAGTTCTTC.

Worth noting for this clonotype: A read error is possible here, since a much larger clone lies one base away. The CDR3 ends on some other residue instead of the conserved phenylalanine or tryptophan, so this is likely a read error. V and J are TRBV20-1 and TRBJ2-3; TRBD1 aligns across 10 bases. The CDR3 is made up of 17 amino acids. In germline, CDR1 is DFQATT, CDR2 SNEGSKA (reference sequence). With V trimmed by 3 bases and J by 0 bases, 9 bases remained unmatched. The CDR3 DNA reads TGCAGTGCTAGCTCCGGGACAGGGGTAACTAGCACAGATACGCAGTATTAT. It encodes CSASSGTGVTSTDTQYY.

This sequence joins TRBV4-3 and TRBJ1-2; tentatively, D is TRBD1 (5 bases). The germline V gene has CDR1 LGHNA and CDR2 YSLEER. V dropped 11 bases and J dropped 2 bases, with 24 bases sitting between them. This CDR3 comprises 16 residues. Here the CDR3 reads CACGHRGALGNYGYTF. The CDR3 DNA reads TGCGCCTGCGGCCACCGTGGGGCTCTCGGGAACTATGGCTACACCTTC.

As for this clonotype: A much larger clone lies one base from this, so it may be a read error. The V and J genes are TRBV6-1 and TRBJ2-3; D is undetermined. The germline V gene has CDR1 MNHNS and CDR2 SASEGT. CDR3 size: 12 residues. V lost 8 bases to trimming and J lost 8 bases, with 14 bases between them. The CDR3 DNA follows: TGTGCCAGCGTTATTGGGTCCCGTACGCAGTATTTT. It is translated as CASVIGSRTQYF.